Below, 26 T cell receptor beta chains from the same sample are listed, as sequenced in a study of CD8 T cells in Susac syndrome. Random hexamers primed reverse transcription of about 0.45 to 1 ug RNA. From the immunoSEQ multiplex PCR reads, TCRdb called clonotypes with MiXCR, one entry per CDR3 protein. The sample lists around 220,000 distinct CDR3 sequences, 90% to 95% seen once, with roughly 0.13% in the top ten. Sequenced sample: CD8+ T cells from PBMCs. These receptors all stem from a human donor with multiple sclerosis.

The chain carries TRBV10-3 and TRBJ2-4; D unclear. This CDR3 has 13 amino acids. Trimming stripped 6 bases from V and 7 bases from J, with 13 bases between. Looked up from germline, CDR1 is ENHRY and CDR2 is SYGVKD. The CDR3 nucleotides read TGTGCCATCAGCCAAGGGTCCGGGAACATTCAGTACTTC. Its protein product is CAISQGSGNIQYF.

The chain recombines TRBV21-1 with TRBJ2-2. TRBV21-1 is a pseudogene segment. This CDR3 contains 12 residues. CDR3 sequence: CASSKRGGELFF. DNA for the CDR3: TGTGCCAGCAGCAAGCGAGGCGGGGAGCTGTTTTTT.

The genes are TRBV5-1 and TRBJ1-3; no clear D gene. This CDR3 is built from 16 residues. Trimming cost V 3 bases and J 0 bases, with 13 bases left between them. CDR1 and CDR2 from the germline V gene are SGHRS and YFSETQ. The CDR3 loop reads CASSSGPIPSGNTIYF. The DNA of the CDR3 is TGCGCCAGCAGCTCCGGGCCGATTCCCTCTGGAAACACCATATATTTT.

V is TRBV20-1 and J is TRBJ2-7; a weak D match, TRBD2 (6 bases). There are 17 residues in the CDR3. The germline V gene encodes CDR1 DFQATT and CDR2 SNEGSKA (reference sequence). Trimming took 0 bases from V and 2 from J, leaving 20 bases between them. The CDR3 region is CSARDAFSGGETYEQYF. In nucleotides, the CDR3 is TGCAGTGCTAGAGATGCTTTCAGTGGCGGGGAGACCTACGAGCAGTACTTC.

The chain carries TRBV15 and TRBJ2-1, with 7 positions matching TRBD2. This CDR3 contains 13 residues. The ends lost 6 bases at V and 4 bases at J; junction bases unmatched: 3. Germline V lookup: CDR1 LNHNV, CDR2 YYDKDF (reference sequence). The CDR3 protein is CATSKLAYNEQFF. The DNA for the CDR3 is TGTGCCACCAGTAAACTAGCGTACAATGAGCAGTTCTTC.

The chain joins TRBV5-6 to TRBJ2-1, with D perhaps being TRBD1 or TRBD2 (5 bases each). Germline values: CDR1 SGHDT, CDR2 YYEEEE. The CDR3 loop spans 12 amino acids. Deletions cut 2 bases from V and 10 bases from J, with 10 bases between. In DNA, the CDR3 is TGTGCCAGCAGCTTACGGGACGACGAGCAGTTCTTC. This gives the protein CASSLRDDEQFF.

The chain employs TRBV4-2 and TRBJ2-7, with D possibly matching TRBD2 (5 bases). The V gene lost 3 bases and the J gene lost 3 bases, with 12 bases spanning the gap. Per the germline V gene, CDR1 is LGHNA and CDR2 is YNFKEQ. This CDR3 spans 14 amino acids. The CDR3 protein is CASSQERGYYEQYF. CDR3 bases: TGTGCCAGCAGCCAGGAACGAGGGTACTACGAGCAGTACTTC.

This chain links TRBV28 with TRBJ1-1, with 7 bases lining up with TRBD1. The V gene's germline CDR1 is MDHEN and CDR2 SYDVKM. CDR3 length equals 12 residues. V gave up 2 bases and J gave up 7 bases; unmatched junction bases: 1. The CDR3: CASSLGDSEAFF. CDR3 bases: TGTGCCAGCAGTTTAGGGGACAGTGAAGCTTTCTTT. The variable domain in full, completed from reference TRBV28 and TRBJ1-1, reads DVKVTQSSRYLVKRTGEKVFLECVQDMDHENMFWYRQDPGLGLRLIYFSYDVKMKEKGDIPEGYSVSREKKERFSLILESASTNQTSMYLCASSLGDSEAFFGQGTRLTVV.

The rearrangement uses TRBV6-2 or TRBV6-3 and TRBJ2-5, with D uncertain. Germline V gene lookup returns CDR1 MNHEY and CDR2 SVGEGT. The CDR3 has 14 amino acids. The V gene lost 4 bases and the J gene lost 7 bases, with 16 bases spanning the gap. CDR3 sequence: CASSSDPVAGTQYF. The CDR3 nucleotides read TGTGCCAGCAGTTCGGACCCGGTTGCCGGGACCCAGTACTTC.

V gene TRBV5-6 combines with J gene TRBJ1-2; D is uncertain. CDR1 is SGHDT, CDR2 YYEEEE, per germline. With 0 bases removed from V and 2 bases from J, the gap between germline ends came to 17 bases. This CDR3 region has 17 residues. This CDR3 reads CASSLAVGSQINYGYTF. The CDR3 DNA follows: TGTGCCAGCAGCTTGGCCGTAGGCAGCCAAATCAACTATGGCTACACCTTC.

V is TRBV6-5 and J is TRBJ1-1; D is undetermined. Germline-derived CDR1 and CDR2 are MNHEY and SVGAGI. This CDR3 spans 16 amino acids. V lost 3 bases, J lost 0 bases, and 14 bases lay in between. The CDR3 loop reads CASSYNLALMNTEAFF. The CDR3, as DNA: TGTGCCAGCAGTTATAACCTAGCGCTTATGAACACTGAAGCTTTCTTT.

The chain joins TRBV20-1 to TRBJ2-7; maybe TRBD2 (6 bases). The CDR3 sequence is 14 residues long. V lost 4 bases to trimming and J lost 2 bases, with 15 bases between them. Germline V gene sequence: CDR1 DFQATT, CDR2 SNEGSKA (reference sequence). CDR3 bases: TGCAGTGCTATCCCCGGGGGTTCTACCTACGAGCAGTACTTC. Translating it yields CSAIPGGSTYEQYF.

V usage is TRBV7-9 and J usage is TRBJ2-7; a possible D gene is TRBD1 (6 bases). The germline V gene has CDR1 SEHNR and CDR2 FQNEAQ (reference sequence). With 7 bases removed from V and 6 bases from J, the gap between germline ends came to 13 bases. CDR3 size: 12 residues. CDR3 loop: CASTNRETEQYF. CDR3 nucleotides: TGTGCCAGCACTAACAGGGAAACCGAGCAGTACTTC.

The CDR3, as DNA: TGTGCCAGCAGCCACAGGGAAGCCCCCTCCTACGAGCAGTACTTC. Encoded protein: CASSHREAPSYEQYF. The chain combines TRBV7-9 with TRBJ2-7, with D possibly TRBD1 on 6 matching bases. Trimming removed 5 bases at V and 0 bases at J, with 14 bases between. Germline V lookup: CDR1 SEHNR, CDR2 FQNEAQ (reference sequence). This CDR3 contains 15 residues.

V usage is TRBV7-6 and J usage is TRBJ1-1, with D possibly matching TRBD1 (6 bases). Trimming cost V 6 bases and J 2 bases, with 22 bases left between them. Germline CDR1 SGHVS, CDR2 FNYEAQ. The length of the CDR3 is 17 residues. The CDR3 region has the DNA TGTGCCAGCAGGCCCCTGGGTGCGGGGGCCATCAACACTGAAGCTTTCTTT. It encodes CASRPLGAGAINTEAFF.

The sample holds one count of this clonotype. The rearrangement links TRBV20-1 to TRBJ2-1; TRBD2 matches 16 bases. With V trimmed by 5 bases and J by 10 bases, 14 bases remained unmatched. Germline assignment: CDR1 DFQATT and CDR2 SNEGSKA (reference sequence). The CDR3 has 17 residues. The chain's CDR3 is CSALASFGTSGRAEQFF. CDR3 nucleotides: TGCAGTGCTCTTGCTTCATTCGGGACTAGCGGGAGGGCCGAGCAGTTCTTC.

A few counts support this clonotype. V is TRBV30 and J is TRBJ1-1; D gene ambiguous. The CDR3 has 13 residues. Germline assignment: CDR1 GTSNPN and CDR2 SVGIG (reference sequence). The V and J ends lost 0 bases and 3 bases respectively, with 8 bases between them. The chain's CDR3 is CAWSVRGDTEAFF. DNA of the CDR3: TGTGCCTGGAGTGTACGTGGAGACACTGAAGCTTTCTTT.

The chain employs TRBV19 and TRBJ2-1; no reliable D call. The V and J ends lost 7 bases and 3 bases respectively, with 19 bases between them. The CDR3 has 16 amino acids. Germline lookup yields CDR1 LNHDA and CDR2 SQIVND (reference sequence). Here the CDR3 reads CASNSPYHQYYNEQFF. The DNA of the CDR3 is TGTGCCAGTAATTCGCCCTACCACCAATACTACAATGAGCAGTTCTTC.

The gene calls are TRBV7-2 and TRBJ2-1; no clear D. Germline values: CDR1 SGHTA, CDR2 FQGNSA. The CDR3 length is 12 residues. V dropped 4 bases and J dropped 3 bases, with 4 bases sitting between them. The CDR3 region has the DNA TGTGCCAGCAGCTCCTTCTACAATGAGCAGTTCTTC. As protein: CASSSFYNEQFF.

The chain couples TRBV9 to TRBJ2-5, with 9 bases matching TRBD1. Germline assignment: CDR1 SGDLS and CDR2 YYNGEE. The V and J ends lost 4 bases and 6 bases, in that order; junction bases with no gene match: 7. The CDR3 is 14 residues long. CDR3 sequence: CASSPRTGAKTQYF. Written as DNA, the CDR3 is TGTGCCAGCAGCCCGAGGACAGGGGCAAAGACCCAGTACTTC. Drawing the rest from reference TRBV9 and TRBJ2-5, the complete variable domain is DSGVTQTPKHLITATGQRVTLRCSPRSGDLSVYWYQQSLDQGLQFLIQYYNGEERAKGNILERFSAQQFPDLHSELNLSSLELGDSALYFCASSPRTGAKTQYFGPGTRLLVL.

The CDR3 nucleotides read TGTGCCAGCGGTGGCGGGGGCTCATGGGCCGATGAGCAGTTCTTC. Encoded protein: CASGGGGSWADEQFF. This rearrangement joins TRBV7-9 to TRBJ2-1; tentatively, D is TRBD2 (7 bases). From germline, CDR1 is SEHNR and CDR2 FQNEAQ (reference sequence). V dropped 8 bases and J dropped 8 bases, with 22 bases sitting between them. The CDR3 covers 15 residues.

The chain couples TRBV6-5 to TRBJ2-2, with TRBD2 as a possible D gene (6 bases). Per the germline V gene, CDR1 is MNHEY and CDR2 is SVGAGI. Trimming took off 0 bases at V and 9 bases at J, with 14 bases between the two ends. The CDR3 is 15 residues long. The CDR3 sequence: CASSYSERAVRELFF. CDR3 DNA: TGTGCCAGCAGTTACTCCGAGCGGGCAGTCAGGGAGCTGTTTTTT.

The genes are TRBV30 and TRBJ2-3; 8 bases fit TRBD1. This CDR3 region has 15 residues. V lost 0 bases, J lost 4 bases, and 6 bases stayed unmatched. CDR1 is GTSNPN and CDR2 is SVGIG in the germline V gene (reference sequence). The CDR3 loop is CAWSVTGGLADTQYF. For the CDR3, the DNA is TGTGCCTGGAGTGTTACAGGGGGGCTGGCAGATACGCAGTATTTT.

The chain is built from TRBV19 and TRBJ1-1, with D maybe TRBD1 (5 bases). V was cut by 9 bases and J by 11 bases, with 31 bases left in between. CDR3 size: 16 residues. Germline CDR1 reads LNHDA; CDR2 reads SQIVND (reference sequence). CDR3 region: CASISGTGLNFLLAFF. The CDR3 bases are TGTGCCAGCATTTCCGGGACGGGACTGAACTTTTTGTTGGCTTTCTTT.

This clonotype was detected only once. CDR3 nucleotides: TGCAGTGCTAGAGGGGGTGGGATAGCGCTATACGAGCAGTACTTC. Encoded protein: CSARGGGIALYEQYF. The chain combines TRBV20-1 with TRBJ2-7; a weak D match, TRBD2 (5 bases). The V gene lost 1 base and the J gene lost 4 bases, with 17 bases spanning the gap. Germline CDR1 and CDR2: DFQATT and SNEGSKA (reference sequence). The CDR3 is made up of 15 amino acids.

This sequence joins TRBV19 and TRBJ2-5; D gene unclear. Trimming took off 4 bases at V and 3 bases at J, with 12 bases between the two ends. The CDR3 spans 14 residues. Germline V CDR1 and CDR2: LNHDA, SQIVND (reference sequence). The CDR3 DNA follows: TGTGCCAGTAGTACCCCGGGCCTAGAAGAGACCCAGTACTTC. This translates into CASSTPGLEETQYF.